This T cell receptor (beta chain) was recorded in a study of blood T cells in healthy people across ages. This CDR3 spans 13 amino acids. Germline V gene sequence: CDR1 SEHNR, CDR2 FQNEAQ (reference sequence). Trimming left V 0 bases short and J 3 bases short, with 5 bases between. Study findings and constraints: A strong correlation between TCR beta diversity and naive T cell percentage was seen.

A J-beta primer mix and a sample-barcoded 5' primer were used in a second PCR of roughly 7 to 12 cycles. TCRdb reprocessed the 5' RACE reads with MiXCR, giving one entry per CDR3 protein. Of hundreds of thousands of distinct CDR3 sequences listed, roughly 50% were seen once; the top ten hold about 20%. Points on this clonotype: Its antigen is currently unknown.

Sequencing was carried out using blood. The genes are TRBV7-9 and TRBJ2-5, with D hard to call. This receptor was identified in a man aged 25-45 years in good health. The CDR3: CASSLANKETQYF. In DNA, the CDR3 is TGTGCCAGCAGCTTAGCCAACAAAGAGACCCAGTACTTC.